What follows is one T cell receptor beta chain and its context. The antigen remains undetermined. The record originates from a study of shared clonotypes between healthy human individuals. The wider study: A couple of women and a few men aged 18 to 49 made up the donors. CD4 naive and CD4 memory each took three plates per donor, while CD8 naive took two and CD8 memory one. Overall study findings and caveats: Estimated clonotype richness was generally higher in naive than memory subsets.

CDR3 size: 15 residues. Germline loops: CDR1 SGHRS, CDR2 YFSETQ. J was trimmed by 1 base and V by 4 bases; bases with no gene match: 3. Assay runs were performed at deep level. Sequencing used immunoSEQ multiplex PCR; TCRdb keeps in-frame clones, though not all of them. The sample has fewer than 2.5 million clones, roughly 93% seen once; the top ten hold approximately 0.37%. This chain joins TRBV5-1 and TRBJ2-3; 10 bases match TRBD1. Sequenced: naive CD4+ T cells from PBMCs. Subset here: CD45RA+ positively selected. The origin of this receptor is a man aged 18 to 29 in good health. Some clones in this sample may be carry-over from other donors' samples. The CDR3 sequence is CASSVGTGGTDTQYF. CDR3 sequence (DNA): TGCGCCAGCAGCGTGGGGACAGGGGGCACAGATACGCAGTATTTT.